A single sample is the source of the 16 T cell receptor beta chains below, sequenced in a study of PD-1 blockade in classical Hodgkin lymphoma. Each patient experienced a relapse that followed autologous stem cell transplantation, and brentuximab vedotin exposure varied. Libraries were prepared by immunoSEQ multiplex PCR; TCRdb keeps only in-frame clonotypes and omits some of them. Of fewer than 65,000 clones listed, 80% to 90% were seen once; the top ten hold about 15%. Sequences were derived from peripheral blood mononuclear cells (PBMCs), sampled at baseline. The source of these receptors is a human donor with classical Hodgkin lymphoma.

J is TRBJ1-4 and V is TRBV2; a weak D match, TRBD1 (6 bases). The CDR3 is 15 amino acids. Looked up from germline, CDR1 is SNHLY and CDR2 is FYNNEI. Trimming shortened V by 6 bases and J by 7 bases, and 18 bases separated the two germline ends. In DNA, the CDR3 is TGTGCCAGCAGATTACAGGGAAACTCGGCTGAAAAACTGTTTTTT. The encoded protein is CASRLQGNSAEKLFF.

The chain uses TRBV2 and TRBJ1-3; 8 nucleotides agree with TRBD1. V lost 4 bases, J lost 4 bases, and 6 bases stayed unmatched. Per germline, CDR1 SNHLY and CDR2 FYNNEI. The CDR3 totals 15 residues. This chain's CDR3 is CASSGTGLYGNTIYF. The DNA of the CDR3 is TGTGCCAGCAGTGGGACAGGGTTGTACGGAAACACCATATATTTT.

This chain connects TRBV27 to TRBJ1-1; 10 nucleotides match TRBD1. The V segment lost 11 bases and the J segment 11 bases; nucleotides outside the gene matches: 20. CDR3 length: 15 amino acids. Per germline, CDR1 MNHEY and CDR2 SMNVEV (reference sequence). DNA of the CDR3: TGTGCCCCACACTTGCCGGGACAGGGGTGCCCAGGGGCTTTCTTT. Translating it yields CAPHLPGQGCPGAFF.

The CDR3 DNA reads TGCAGTGCTAGAGATAGCCTGGGCTACACCTTC. Protein: CSARDSLGYTF. The V and J genes are TRBV20-1 and TRBJ1-2; D is unclear. This CDR3 comprises 11 residues. V shed 0 bases and J shed 8 bases, with 7 bases lying between them. Germline CDR1 is DFQATT and CDR2 is SNEGSKA (reference sequence).

The rearrangement joins TRBV10-1 to TRBJ1-1, with TRBD1 as a possible D gene (6 bases). Trimming took 9 bases from V and 4 from J, leaving 15 bases between them. The CDR3 covers 13 residues. The germline V gene has CDR1 WNHNN and CDR2 SYGVQD (reference sequence). The CDR3, as DNA: TGCGCCAGTCAAGCAGGGGTGGTCACTGAAGCTTTCTTT. It translates to CASQAGVVTEAFF.

The gene calls are TRBV15 and TRBJ2-1, with D perhaps matching TRBD2 (5 bases). V shed 1 base and J shed 4 bases, with 14 bases lying between them. The CDR3 contains 16 residues. CDR1 and CDR2 (germline): LNHNV, YYDKDF (reference sequence). The CDR3 nucleotides read TGTGCCACCAGCAGAGGGAGAGGGATAAGGTACAATGAGCAGTTCTTC. Protein: CATSRGRGIRYNEQFF.

V usage is TRBV6-5 and J usage is TRBJ1-4; no definite D call. V lost 6 bases to trimming and J lost 8 bases, with 16 bases between them. The CDR3 extends over 14 amino acids. CDR1 is MNHEY, CDR2 SVGAGI, per germline. The CDR3 DNA reads TGTGCCAGCAGGGTGGGTTTTTTTGCCGAAAAACTGTTTTTT. It encodes CASRVGFFAEKLFF.

This clone was picked up one time. The CDR3 loop is CAIPVWSGYGYTF. The CDR3 DNA sequence: TGTGCCATCCCGGTATGGTCGGGCTATGGCTACACCTTC. This chain uses TRBV2 with TRBJ1-2, with unresolved D. Germline V gene lookup returns CDR1 SNHLY and CDR2 FYNNEI. This CDR3 contains 13 residues. V shed 10 bases and J shed 4 bases, with 16 bases lying between them.

The chain recombines TRBV6-5 with TRBJ2-1, with 8 bases aligning to TRBD2. The CDR3 extends over 13 amino acids. CDR1 MNHEY and CDR2 SVGAGI come from the germline V gene. J was trimmed by 7 bases and V by 3 bases; bases with no gene match: 2. CDR3 sequence (DNA): TGTGCCAGCAGTTATTCTAGCGGGAATGAGCAGTTCTTC. Translation: CASSYSSGNEQFF.

J is TRBJ2-3 and V is TRBV20-1, with D uncertain. CDR1 DFQATT and CDR2 SNEGSKA come from the germline V gene (reference sequence). The CDR3 loop spans 11 amino acids. V shed 0 bases and J shed 8 bases, with 6 bases lying between them. The chain's CDR3 is CSARDTPTQYF. For the CDR3, the DNA is TGCAGTGCTAGAGATACCCCTACGCAGTATTTT.

In DNA form, the CDR3 reads TGTGCCACAGCGGAAATCTATGGCTACACCTTC. Translating gives CATAEIYGYTF. V and J are TRBV2 and TRBJ1-2, with D hard to call. The germline CDR1 and CDR2 sequences are SNHLY and FYNNEI. Trimming took off 10 bases at V and 4 bases at J, with 10 bases between the two ends. The CDR3 is 11 residues long.

The chain has TRBV2 and TRBJ2-1; no clear D. The germline gives CDR1 SNHLY, CDR2 FYNNEI. The V end lost 5 bases, the J end lost 0 bases, and 11 bases lay between the germline ends. The CDR3 loop spans 15 amino acids. The DNA for the CDR3 is TGTGCCAGCAGTATACTGGGCGGCTCCTACAATGAGCAGTTCTTC. Amino acid sequence: CASSILGGSYNEQFF.

V gene TRBV6-6 combines with J gene TRBJ1-5; D is unclear. The V end lost 0 bases, the J end lost 8 bases, and 8 bases lay between the germline ends. Germline V gene sequence: CDR1 MNHNY, CDR2 SVGAGI (reference sequence). This CDR3 spans 13 amino acids. The CDR3 sequence: CASSYSPYEPQHF. In nucleotides, the CDR3 is TGTGCCAGCAGTTACTCGCCTTATGAGCCCCAGCATTTT.

The CDR3 DNA reads as TGTGCCAGCAGTGACGGCGTCTACAATGAGCAGTTCTTC. Translation: CASSDGVYNEQFF. V usage is TRBV6-4 and J usage is TRBJ2-1; unclear D gene. Germline lookup yields CDR1 MRHNA and CDR2 SNTAGT. The CDR3 has 13 amino acids. V was pared by 2 bases and J by 3 bases, with 5 bases between.

V and J are TRBV19 and TRBJ2-1; D not resolved. The CDR3 contains 14 residues. V was pared by 5 bases and J by 0 bases, with 8 bases between. Germline lookup yields CDR1 LNHDA and CDR2 SQIVND (reference sequence). CDR3 nucleotide sequence: TGTGCCAGTAGTGACCAGAGCTCCTACAATGAGCAGTTCTTC. Translating gives CASSDQSSYNEQFF.

The chain links TRBV19 to TRBJ1-5; D possibly corresponds to TRBD1 (5 bases). With 7 bases removed from V and 0 bases from J, the gap between germline ends came to 19 bases. Germline loops: CDR1 LNHDA, CDR2 SQIVND (reference sequence). The CDR3 covers 17 residues. The CDR3 DNA reads as TGTGCCAGTACTGGACAACTCTGGAGTGTTAGCAATCAGCCCCAGCATTTT. Protein sequence: CASTGQLWSVSNQPQHF.